The next 25 T cell receptor beta chains were all read from a single sample in a study of molecular identifiers for immune sequencing clone quantification listed by TCRdb under 2018. The library was obtained by PCR. TCRdb names NextSeq 500 as the instrument used. TCRdb reanalyzed the raw reads on its own, using fastp at Q25 for trimming and MiXCR for clone calling, and kept in-frame beta chains. Each entry is one CDR3 protein sequence, shown with its most common DNA and genes. This sample gives over 550,000 distinct CDR3 sequences in total; about 25% of them show up just once. Of the sample, approximately 0.75% falls within the top ten clones. Input material: naive CD8+ T cells from blood, with Jurkat cell RNA spiked in. The cell subset or site label, as the study defines it: FACS-sorted CD8+CD4-CCR7+CD45RA+ naive T cells. Source of these receptors: a human donor in good health. Some libraries in this study had Jurkat cell RNA spiked in.

Of note for this clonotype: Given a much more abundant clone one base away, this may be a read error. This sequence joins TRBV19 and TRBJ1-1, with unresolved D. The CDR3 is 12 residues long. Germline V gives CDR1 LNHDA, CDR2 SQIVND (reference sequence). The CDR3: CASSIRNTETFF. CDR3 nucleotide sequence: TGTGCCAGTAGTATTCGGAACACTGAAACTTTCTTT.

V usage is TRBV7-2 and J usage is TRBJ1-1, with 12 nucleotides matching TRBD1. Trimming cost V 0 bases and J 5 bases; bases outside gene matches: 7. This CDR3 is 17 amino acids long. Germline-derived CDR1 and CDR2 are SGHTA and FQGNSA. For the CDR3, the DNA is TGTGCCAGCAGCTTAGCAGGTGGGACAGGGGGCTGGACTGAAGCTTTCTTT. This translates into CASSLAGGTGGWTEAFF.

This clonotype was recorded only once. A read error may be the cause here, since a much bigger clone is one base away. The chain links TRBV7-9 to TRBJ2-3; maybe TRBD2 (5 bases). The CDR3 loop spans 16 amino acids. Germline CDR1 is SEHNR and CDR2 is FQNEAQ (reference sequence). Trimming removed 2 bases at V and 4 bases at J, with 16 bases between. The CDR3 DNA is TGTGCCAGCAGCTTACTACTAGTGGGAGCCTCAGATACGCAGTATTTT. It yields the protein CASSLLLVGASDTQYF. Looking up the rest from reference TRBV7-9 and TRBJ2-3 gives the full variable domain: DTGVSQNPRHKITKRGQNVTFRCDPISEHNRLYWYRQTLGQGPEFLTYFQNEAQLEKSRLLSDRFSAERPKGSFSTLEIQRTEQGDSAMYLCASSLLLVGASDTQYFGPGTRLTVL.

There are many counts of this clonotype. This sequence joins TRBV7-2 and TRBJ1-1; weak D call: TRBD1 (5 bases). The CDR3 loop spans 14 amino acids. Between the trimmed V and J ends, which lost 6 bases and 4 bases, there was a span of 15 bases. Germline V gives CDR1 SGHTA, CDR2 FQGNSA. The CDR3 is CASRVIVRGTEAFF. The CDR3 DNA follows: TGTGCCAGCAGAGTTATTGTTAGGGGCACTGAAGCTTTCTTT. The entire variable domain, with the rest obtained from reference TRBV7-2 and TRBJ1-1, is as follows: GAGVSQSPSNKVTEKGKDVELRCDPISGHTALYWYRQSLGQGLEFLIYFQGNSAPDKSGLPSDRFSAERTGGSVSTLTIQRTQQEDSAVYLCASRVIVRGTEAFFGQGTRLTVV.

This chain uses TRBV9 with TRBJ2-7; 8 bases line up with TRBD1. This CDR3 is 16 amino acids long. CDR1 and CDR2 from the germline V gene are SGDLS and YYNGEE. Trimming took 4 bases from V and 2 from J; bases not matched to a gene: 11. CDR3 in DNA: TGTGCCAGCAGCCCCGGGAGCGGACAGGGCACCTACGAGCAGTACTTC. Translation gives CASSPGSGQGTYEQYF.

This clonotype was seen ten or more times. The V and J genes are TRBV9 and TRBJ2-7; 7 bases map to TRBD2. With 4 bases clipped from V and 3 bases from J, the junction kept 4 bases outside the gene matches. Germline V CDR1 and CDR2: SGDLS, YYNGEE. The CDR3 is 13 residues long. The CDR3 DNA sequence: TGTGCCAGCAGCCGAGCGGGGTACTACGAGCAGTACTTC. Translating it yields CASSRAGYYEQYF.

Points on this clonotype: This may arise from a read error, as a much more abundant clone is one base away. This chain joins TRBV7-9 and TRBJ1-4, with no clear D. In germline, CDR1 is SEHNR, CDR2 FQNEAQ (reference sequence). This CDR3 is 13 amino acids long. The CDR3 DNA sequence: TGTGCCAGCAGCTTAGAGGGAAATGAAGAACTGTTTTTT. Its protein is CASSLEGNEELFF.

The chain is built from TRBV29-1 and TRBJ2-5; 7 bases align to TRBD1. V trimming: 4 bases; J trimming: 2 bases; junction bases outside the gene matches: 4. This CDR3 comprises 13 residues. CDR1 and CDR2 (germline): SQVTM, ANQGSEA. CDR3 region: CSVVGGQQETQYF. In DNA form, the CDR3 reads TGCAGCGTTGTAGGGGGCCAACAAGAGACCCAGTACTTC.

Comments on this clonotype: This could be a read error, since a much larger clone is one nucleotide away. This rearrangement joins TRBV6-5 to TRBJ2-7; D gene ambiguous. This CDR3 region has 14 residues. The germline gives CDR1 MNHEY, CDR2 SVGAGI. Here the CDR3 reads CASSFFASHYERYF. CDR3 bases: TGTGCCAGCAGTTTCTTCGCCAGCCACTACGAGCGGTACTTC.

Note on this clonotype: A much larger clone is a single base away; this may be a read error. The CDR3 DNA follows: TGTGCCAGCAGCTTAGCTGCCCAGCTGCCCTACGAGCAGTACTTC. Residues: CASSLAAQLPYEQYF. The gene calls are TRBV7-6 and TRBJ2-7; D is undetermined. Germline V gives CDR1 SGHVS, CDR2 FNYEAQ. This CDR3 comprises 15 residues. V was pared by 0 bases and J by 2 bases, with 11 bases between.

This clonotype was observed a few times. The chain employs TRBV19 and TRBJ1-1; D possibly corresponds to TRBD1 (5 bases). V dropped 7 bases and J dropped 6 bases, with 21 bases sitting between them. The CDR3 is 15 amino acids. Per germline, CDR1 LNHDA and CDR2 SQIVND (reference sequence). The CDR3 reads CASTPGMRWGAEAFF. CDR3 nucleotides: TGTGCCAGTACCCCCGGAATGAGGTGGGGCGCTGAAGCTTTCTTT.

Concerning this clonotype itself: This sequence may be a read error, since a much larger clone differs from it by one base. The chain uses TRBV7-6 and TRBJ2-5, with a tentative D call TRBD2 (5 bases). CDR1 is SGHVS and CDR2 is FNYEAQ in the germline V gene. This CDR3 has 17 amino acids. This CDR3 is CASCLGAVMERGETQYF. In nucleotides, the CDR3 is TGTGCCAGCTGCTTAGGAGCGGTGATGGAACGCGGAGAGACCCAGTACTTC. Full variable domain (rest looked up from reference TRBV7-6 and TRBJ2-5): GAGVSQSPRYKVTKRGQDVALRCDPISGHVSLYWYRQALGQGPEFLTYFNYEAQQDKSGLPNDRFSAERPEGSISTLTIQRTEQRDSAMYRCASCLGAVMERGETQYFGPGTRLLVL.

This clonotype showed up just a few times. V is TRBV10-3 and J is TRBJ2-1; D is possibly TRBD1 (5 bases). Germline CDR1 ENHRY, CDR2 SYGVKD. The CDR3 has 15 amino acids. Trimming took 3 bases from V and 8 from J, leaving 17 bases between them. CDR3 DNA sequence: TGTGCCATCAGTGACCCGAGAGAACAGGCTTATGAGCAGTTCTTC. It yields the protein CAISDPREQAYEQFF.

Of note for this clonotype: This sequence may be a read error, since a much larger clone differs from it by one base. The chain combines TRBV6-1 with TRBJ2-2; D is possibly TRBD1 (5 bases). CDR1 and CDR2 from the germline V gene are MNHNS and SASEGT. The V gene lost 7 bases and the J gene lost 7 bases, with 19 bases spanning the gap. The CDR3 extends over 15 amino acids. The CDR3: CASKESYRFNGELFF. The DNA of the CDR3 is TGTGCCAGCAAAGAGTCCTACAGGTTTAACGGGGAGCTGTTTTTT.

V gene TRBV20-1 combines with J gene TRBJ1-4; D is perhaps TRBD1 (5 bases). Trimming removed 5 bases at V and 1 base at J, with 20 bases between. CDR3 length: 17 residues. Germline V gene lookup returns CDR1 DFQATT and CDR2 SNEGSKA (reference sequence). CDR3 coding DNA: TGCAGTGCTCCCGGTCCCGGGATAGGGGTAACTAATGAAAAACTGTTTTTT. The encoded protein is CSAPGPGIGVTNEKLFF.

With respect to this clonotype: This may arise from a read error, as a much more abundant clone is one base away. The chain couples TRBV19 to TRBJ2-3; 10 bases line up with TRBD2. This CDR3 contains 15 residues. CDR1 and CDR2 (germline): LNHDA, SQIVND (reference sequence). CDR3 protein: CASSTRLAGTDPQYF. In nucleotides, the CDR3 is TGTGCCAGTAGTACCAGACTAGCGGGCACAGATCCGCAGTATTTT.

The V gene is TRBV5-1, the J gene TRBJ2-7, with 7 bases fitting TRBD1. J lost 3 bases, V lost 3 bases, and 6 bases had no gene match. Germline CDR1 is SGHRS and CDR2 is YFSETQ. This CDR3 has 14 residues. The CDR3 DNA sequence: TGCGCCAGCAGCTCACGGGACAGAATCTACGAGCAGTACTTC. It translates to CASSSRDRIYEQYF.

Comments on this clonotype: A much larger clonotype is one base distant, so this may be a read error. The V and J genes are TRBV27 and TRBJ2-7; no clear D. CDR1 and CDR2 from the germline V gene are MNHEY and SMNVEV (reference sequence). V was shortened by 6 bases and J by 6 bases, with 12 bases between the two germline ends. The CDR3 totals 12 residues. CDR3 amino acids: CASRPSGPEQYF. The CDR3 DNA reads as TGTGCCAGCAGACCCTCCGGGCCCGAGCAGTACTTC.

The DNA of the CDR3 is TGTGCCAGCAACCTACTAGCGGGGGGTATTCATACGCAGTATTTT. Protein product: CASNLLAGGIHTQYF. The chain combines TRBV12-3 or TRBV12-4 with TRBJ2-3, with 12 bases aligning to TRBD2. J lost 7 bases, V lost 7 bases, and 9 bases had no gene match. The CDR3 extends over 15 amino acids.

A remark on this clonotype: With a much larger clone just one base away, this may be a read error. The chain has TRBV6-5 and TRBJ1-5; TRBD1 is a possible D gene (6 bases). This CDR3 is 14 amino acids long. Germline CDR1 MNHEY, CDR2 SVGAGI. The CDR3 nucleotides read TGTACCAGCAGTGAGGGACACCTCAATCAGCCCCAGCATTTT. It codes for CTSSEGHLNQPQHF.

The rearrangement uses TRBV9 and TRBJ2-7, with TRBD1 matching 8 bases. CDR1 and CDR2 from the germline V gene are SGDLS and YYNGEE. CDR3 size: 16 residues. The J segment lost 2 bases and the V segment lost 3 bases, leaving 10 bases of the junction unmatched. The CDR3 nucleotides are TGTGCCAGCAGCGCTTCCGGGACAGGCGTAGCCTACGAGCAGTACTTC. The encoded protein is CASSASGTGVAYEQYF.

The chain links TRBV4-3 to TRBJ2-1, with 9 bases fitting TRBD1. Germline loops: CDR1 LGHNA, CDR2 YSLEER. This CDR3 has 16 residues. V lost 3 bases and J lost 2; bases outside the gene matches: 5. This chain's CDR3 is CASSQGTGLAYNEQFF. The CDR3 nucleotides are TGCGCCAGCAGCCAGGGGACAGGGCTGGCCTACAATGAGCAGTTCTTC.

V gene TRBV28 combines with J gene TRBJ1-5; possibly TRBD1 for D (6 bases). V lost 5 bases and J 3 bases, leaving 11 bases between the germline ends. The CDR3 totals 14 residues. Germline values: CDR1 MDHEN, CDR2 SYDVKM. CDR3 bases: TGTGCCAGCAGTGACCGGGACATCAATCAGCCCCAGCATTTT. Its translation: CASSDRDINQPQHF.

In its sample, this clonotype was seen many times. The chain uses TRBV29-1 and TRBJ1-1, with D unclear. Germline V gene lookup returns CDR1 SQVTM and CDR2 ANQGSEA. This CDR3 region has 13 residues. Trimming took 3 bases from V and 0 from J, leaving 8 bases between them. CDR3 coding DNA: TGCAGCGTTGAGGATAACCTGAACACTGAAGCTTTCTTT. It encodes CSVEDNLNTEAFF.

Details on this clonotype: A much larger clone lies a single base off, so this may be a read error. This chain connects TRBV12-3 or TRBV12-4 to TRBJ2-5; 8 bases agree with TRBD2. V gave up 3 bases and J gave up 9 bases; unmatched junction bases: 9. The CDR3 covers 14 residues. The CDR3 nucleotides read TGTGCCAGCAGTTTTACTAGCGGCACAGGGCCCCAGTACTTC. Translating gives CASSFTSGTGPQYF.